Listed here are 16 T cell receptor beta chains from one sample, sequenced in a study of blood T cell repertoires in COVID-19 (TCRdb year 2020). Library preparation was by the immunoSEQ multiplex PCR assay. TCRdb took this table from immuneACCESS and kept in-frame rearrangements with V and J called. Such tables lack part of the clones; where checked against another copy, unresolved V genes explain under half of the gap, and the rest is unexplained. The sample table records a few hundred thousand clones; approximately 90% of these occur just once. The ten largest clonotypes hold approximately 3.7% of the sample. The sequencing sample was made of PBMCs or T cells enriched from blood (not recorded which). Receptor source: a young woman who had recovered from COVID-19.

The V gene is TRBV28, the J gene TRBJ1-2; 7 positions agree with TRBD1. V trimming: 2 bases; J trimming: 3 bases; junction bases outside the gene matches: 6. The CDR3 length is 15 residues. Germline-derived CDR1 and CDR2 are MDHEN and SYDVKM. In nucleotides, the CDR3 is TGTGCCAGCAGTTTAGGAGGGGGCGGATACTATGGCTACACCTTC. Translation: CASSLGGGGYYGYTF.

The CDR3 DNA sequence: TGTGCCAGCAGTTTTTATAGTCGGTGGTTCTTT. This gives the protein CASSFYSRWFF. This chain joins TRBV27 and TRBJ1-1; D unresolved. V shed 3 bases and J shed 14 bases, with 13 bases lying between them. The CDR3 is made up of 11 amino acids. Per the germline V gene, CDR1 is MNHEY and CDR2 is SMNVEV (reference sequence).

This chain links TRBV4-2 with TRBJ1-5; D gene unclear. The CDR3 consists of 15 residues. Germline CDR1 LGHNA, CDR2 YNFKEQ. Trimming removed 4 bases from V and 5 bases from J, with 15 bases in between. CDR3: CASSPDHRAHQPQHF. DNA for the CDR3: TGTGCCAGCAGCCCCGACCACAGAGCCCATCAGCCCCAGCATTTT.

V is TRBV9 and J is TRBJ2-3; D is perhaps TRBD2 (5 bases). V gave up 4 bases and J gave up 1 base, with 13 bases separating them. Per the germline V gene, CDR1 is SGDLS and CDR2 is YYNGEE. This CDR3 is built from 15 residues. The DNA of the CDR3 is TGTGCCAGCAGCCCTCAGGTCGGGGGCACAGATACGCAGTATTTT. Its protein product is CASSPQVGGTDTQYF.

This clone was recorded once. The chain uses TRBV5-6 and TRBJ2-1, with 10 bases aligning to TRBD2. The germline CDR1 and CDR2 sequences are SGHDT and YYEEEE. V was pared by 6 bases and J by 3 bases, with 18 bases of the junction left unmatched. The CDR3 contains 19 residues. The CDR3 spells CASTPVGLAEDPYYNEQFF. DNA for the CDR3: TGTGCCAGCACACCGGTAGGACTAGCGGAGGACCCTTACTACAATGAGCAGTTCTTC. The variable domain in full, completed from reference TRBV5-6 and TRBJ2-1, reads DAGVTQSPTHLIKTRGQQVTLRCSPKSGHDTVSWYQQALGQGPQFIFQYYEEEERQRGNFPDRFSGHQFPNYSSELNVNALLLGDSALYLCASTPVGLAEDPYYNEQFFGPGTRLTVL.

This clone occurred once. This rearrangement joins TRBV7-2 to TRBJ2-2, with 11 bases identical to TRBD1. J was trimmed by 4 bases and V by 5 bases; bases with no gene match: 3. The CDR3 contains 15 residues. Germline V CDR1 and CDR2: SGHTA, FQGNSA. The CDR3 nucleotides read TGTGCCAGCAGCGGACAGGGGGCTTTCACCGGGGAGCTGTTTTTT. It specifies CASSGQGAFTGELFF.

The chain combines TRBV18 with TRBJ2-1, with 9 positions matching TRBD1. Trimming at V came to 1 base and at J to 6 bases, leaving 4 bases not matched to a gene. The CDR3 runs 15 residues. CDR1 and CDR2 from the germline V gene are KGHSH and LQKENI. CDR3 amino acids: CASSPRTGVGNEQFF. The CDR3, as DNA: TGTGCCAGCTCACCACGGACAGGGGTAGGCAATGAGCAGTTCTTC.

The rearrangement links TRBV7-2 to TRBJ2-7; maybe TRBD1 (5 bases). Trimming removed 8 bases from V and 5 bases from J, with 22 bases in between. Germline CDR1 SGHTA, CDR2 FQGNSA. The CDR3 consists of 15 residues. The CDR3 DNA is TGTGCCAGCGGATGGGGCGTCACCGCCTCAGACGAGCAGTACTTC. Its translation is CASGWGVTASDEQYF.

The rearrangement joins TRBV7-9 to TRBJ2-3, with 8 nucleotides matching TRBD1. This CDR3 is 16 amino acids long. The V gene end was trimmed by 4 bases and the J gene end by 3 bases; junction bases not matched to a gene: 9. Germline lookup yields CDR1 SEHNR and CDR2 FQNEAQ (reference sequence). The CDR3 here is CASSSNTQGATDTQYF. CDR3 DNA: TGTGCCAGCAGCTCCAACACTCAGGGGGCAACAGATACGCAGTATTTT.

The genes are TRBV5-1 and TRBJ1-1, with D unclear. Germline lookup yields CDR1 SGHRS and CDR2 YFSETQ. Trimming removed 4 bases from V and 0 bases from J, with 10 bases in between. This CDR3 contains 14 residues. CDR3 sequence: CASSPTVMNTEAFF. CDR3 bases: TGCGCCAGCAGCCCAACGGTTATGAACACTGAAGCTTTCTTT.

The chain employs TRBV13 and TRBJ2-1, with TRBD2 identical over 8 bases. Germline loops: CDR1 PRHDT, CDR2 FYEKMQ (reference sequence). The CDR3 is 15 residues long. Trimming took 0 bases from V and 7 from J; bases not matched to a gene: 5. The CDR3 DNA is TGTGCCAGCAGCTTAGGCGGGAGGGCTAGGAATGAGCAGTTCTTC. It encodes CASSLGGRARNEQFF.

For the CDR3, the DNA is TGTGCCAGCAGCTTAGAAAAGGAGGGTCAGCTTGGAAACACCATATATTTT. Its translation: CASSLEKEGQLGNTIYF. V is TRBV7-4 and J is TRBJ1-3; D remains ambiguous. Germline assignment: CDR1 SGHVT and CDR2 SQSDAQ. The CDR3 length is 17 residues. Trimming took off 1 base at V and 3 bases at J, with 16 bases between the two ends.

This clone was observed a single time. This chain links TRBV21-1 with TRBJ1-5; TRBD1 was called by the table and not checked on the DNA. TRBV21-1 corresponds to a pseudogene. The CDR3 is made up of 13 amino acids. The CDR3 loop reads CAWGGTGNQPQHF. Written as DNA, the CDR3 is TGTGCCTGGGGGGGGACAGGGAACCAGCCCCAGCATTTT.

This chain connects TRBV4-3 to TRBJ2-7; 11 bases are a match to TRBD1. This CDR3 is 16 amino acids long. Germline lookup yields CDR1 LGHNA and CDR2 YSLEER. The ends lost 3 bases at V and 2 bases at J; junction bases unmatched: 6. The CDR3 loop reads CASSHPGQGATYEQYF. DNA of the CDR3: TGCGCCAGCAGCCATCCCGGACAGGGGGCTACCTACGAGCAGTACTTC.

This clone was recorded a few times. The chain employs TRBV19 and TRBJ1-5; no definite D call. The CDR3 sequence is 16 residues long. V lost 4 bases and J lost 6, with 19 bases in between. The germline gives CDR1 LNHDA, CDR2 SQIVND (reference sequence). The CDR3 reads CASSTTLSQAIQPQHF. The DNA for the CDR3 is TGTGCCAGTAGTACCACCCTGTCCCAGGCGATTCAGCCCCAGCATTTT. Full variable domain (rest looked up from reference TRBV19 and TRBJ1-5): DGGITQSPKYLFRKEGQNVTLSCEQNLNHDAMYWYRQDPGQGLRLIYYSQIVNDFQKGDIAEGYSVSREKKESFPLTVTSAQKNPTAFYLCASSTTLSQAIQPQHFGDGTRLSIL.

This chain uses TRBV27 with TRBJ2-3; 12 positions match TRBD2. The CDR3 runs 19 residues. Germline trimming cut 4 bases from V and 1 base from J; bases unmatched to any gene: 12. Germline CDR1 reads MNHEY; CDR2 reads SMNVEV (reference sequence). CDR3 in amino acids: CASSSLRTSGTKRTDTQYF. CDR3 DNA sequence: TGTGCCAGCAGTTCCCTGCGGACTAGCGGGACGAAACGCACAGATACGCAGTATTTT.